This TCR beta chain stems from a study of cytomegalovirus exposure and HLA in healthy donors. Study conclusions and caveats: Several of the most significant clusters appeared, in a later analysis, to be linked to common viral pathogens. Roughly even sequencing depth across donors was the assumption behind the presence/absence analyses. The authors judged a highly shared variant cluster likely a sequencing artifact.

Remarks on this clone: What it binds is unknown.

Primers: 60 Vbeta forward and 13 Jbeta reverse. Profiled with immunoSEQ multiplex PCR; TCRdb holds only in-frame clones, not every one. The table includes roughly 200,000 clones, 79% detected once. Sequencing was carried out using PBMCs. The receptor was isolated from a girl aged 5-17 years in good health and CMV-seropositive.

CDR3 region: CASSRRGSPHEQFF. CDR3 nucleotides: TGTGCCAGCAGTAGACGGGGTAGCCCCCATGAGCAGTTCTTC. The rearrangement links TRBV7-2 to TRBJ2-1, with D perhaps TRBD2 (5 bases). Trimming removed 6 bases at V and 8 bases at J, with 17 bases between. The germline V gene encodes CDR1 SGHTA and CDR2 FQGNSA. This CDR3 spans 14 amino acids.